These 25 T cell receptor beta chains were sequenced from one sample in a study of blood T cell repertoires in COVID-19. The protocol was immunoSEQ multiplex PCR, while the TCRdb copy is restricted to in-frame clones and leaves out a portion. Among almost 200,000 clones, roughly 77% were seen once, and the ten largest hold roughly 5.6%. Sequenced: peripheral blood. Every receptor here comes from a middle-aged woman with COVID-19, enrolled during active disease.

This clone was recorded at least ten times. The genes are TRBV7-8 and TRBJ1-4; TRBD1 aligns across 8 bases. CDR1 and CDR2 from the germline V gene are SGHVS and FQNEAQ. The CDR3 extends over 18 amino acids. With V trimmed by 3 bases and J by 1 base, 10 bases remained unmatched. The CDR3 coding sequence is TGTGCCAGCAGCTTCAACAGGGGGTTGTTCGGAACTAATGAAAAACTGTTTTTT. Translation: CASSFNRGLFGTNEKLFF.

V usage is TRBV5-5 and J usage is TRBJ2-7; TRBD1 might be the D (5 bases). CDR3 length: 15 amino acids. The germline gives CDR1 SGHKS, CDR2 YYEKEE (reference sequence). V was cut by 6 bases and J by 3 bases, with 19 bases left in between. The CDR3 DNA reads TGTGCCAGCACCGTAACCCCCGGGCAGGGCTACGAGCAGTACTTC. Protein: CASTVTPGQGYEQYF.

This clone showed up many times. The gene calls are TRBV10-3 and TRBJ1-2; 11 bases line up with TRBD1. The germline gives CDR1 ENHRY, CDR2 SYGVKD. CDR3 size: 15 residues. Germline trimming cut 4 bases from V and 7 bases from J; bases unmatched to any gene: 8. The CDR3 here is CAISGRTGGSFGYTF. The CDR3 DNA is TGTGCCATCAGTGGGAGGACAGGGGGCAGTTTTGGCTACACCTTC.

CDR3 nucleotides: TGTGCCAGCTCTCCTCGGACAGGGCTGACTGAAGCTTTCTTT. Translation: CASSPRTGLTEAFF. The chain uses TRBV18 and TRBJ1-1; 8 bases fit TRBD1. The CDR3 has 14 residues. The junction had 8 bases not matched to a gene; V was cut back by 6 bases and J by 5 bases. Germline assignment: CDR1 KGHSH and CDR2 LQKENI.

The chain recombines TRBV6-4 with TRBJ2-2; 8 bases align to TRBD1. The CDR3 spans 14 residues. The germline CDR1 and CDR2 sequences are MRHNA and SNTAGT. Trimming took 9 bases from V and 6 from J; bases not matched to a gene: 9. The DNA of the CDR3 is TGTGCCAGTTCCGGACAGGGCGGTGCCGGGGAGCTGTTTTTT. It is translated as CASSGQGGAGELFF.

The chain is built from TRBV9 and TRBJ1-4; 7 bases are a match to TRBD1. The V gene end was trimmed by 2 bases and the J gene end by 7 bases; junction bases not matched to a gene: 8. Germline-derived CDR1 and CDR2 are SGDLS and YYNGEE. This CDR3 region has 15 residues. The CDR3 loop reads CASSVDQGVGEKLFF. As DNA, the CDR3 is TGTGCCAGCAGCGTGGATCAGGGGGTGGGTGAAAAACTGTTTTTT.

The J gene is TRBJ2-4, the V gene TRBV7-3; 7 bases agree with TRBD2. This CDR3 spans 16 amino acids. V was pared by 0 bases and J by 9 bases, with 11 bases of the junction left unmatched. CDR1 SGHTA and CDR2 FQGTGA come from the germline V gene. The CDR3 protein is CASSLTPGGEGAIQYF. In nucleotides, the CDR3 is TGTGCCAGCAGCTTAACGCCCGGCGGGGAGGGCGCCATTCAGTACTTC.

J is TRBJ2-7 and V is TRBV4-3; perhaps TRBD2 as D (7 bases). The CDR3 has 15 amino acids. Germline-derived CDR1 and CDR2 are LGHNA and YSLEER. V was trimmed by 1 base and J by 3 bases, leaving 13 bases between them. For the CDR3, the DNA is TGCGCCAGCAGCCAAGGAGGAGGGGGGGTCTACGAGCAGTACTTC. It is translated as CASSQGGGGVYEQYF.

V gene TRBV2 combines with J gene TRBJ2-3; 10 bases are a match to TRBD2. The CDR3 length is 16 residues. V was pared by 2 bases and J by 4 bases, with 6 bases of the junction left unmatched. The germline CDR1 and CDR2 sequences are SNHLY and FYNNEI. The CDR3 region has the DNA TGTGCCAGCAGTGAAAGAAGGGGGACTAGCGCAGATACGCAGTATTTT. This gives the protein CASSERRGTSADTQYF. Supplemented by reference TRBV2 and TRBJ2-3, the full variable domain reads EPEVTQTPSHQVTQMGQEVILRCVPISNHLYFYWYRQILGQKVEFLVSFYNNEISEKSEIFDDQFSVERPDGSNFTLKIRSTKLEDSAMYFCASSERRGTSADTQYFGPGTRLTVL.

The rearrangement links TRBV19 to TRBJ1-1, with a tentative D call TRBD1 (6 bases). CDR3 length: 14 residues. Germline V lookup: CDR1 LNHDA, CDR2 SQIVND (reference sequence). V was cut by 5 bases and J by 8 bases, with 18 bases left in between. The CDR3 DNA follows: TGTGCCAGTAGTGCAACCCGGACAGCCCTAGAAGCTTTCTTT. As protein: CASSATRTALEAFF.

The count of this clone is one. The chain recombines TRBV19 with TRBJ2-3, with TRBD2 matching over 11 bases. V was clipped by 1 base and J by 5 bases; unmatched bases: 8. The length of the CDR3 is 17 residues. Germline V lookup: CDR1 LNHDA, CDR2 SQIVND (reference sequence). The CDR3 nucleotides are TGTGCCAGTAGTATAGGGGGCCTAGCGGGAGGAGTAGATACGCAGTATTTT. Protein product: CASSIGGLAGGVDTQYF.

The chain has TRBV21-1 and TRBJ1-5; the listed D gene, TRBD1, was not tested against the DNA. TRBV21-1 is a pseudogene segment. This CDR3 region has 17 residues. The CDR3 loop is CASRRTASGTSNQPQHF. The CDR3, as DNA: TGTGCCAGCAGGAGGACAGCGTCAGGAACCAGCAATCAGCCCCAGCATTTT.

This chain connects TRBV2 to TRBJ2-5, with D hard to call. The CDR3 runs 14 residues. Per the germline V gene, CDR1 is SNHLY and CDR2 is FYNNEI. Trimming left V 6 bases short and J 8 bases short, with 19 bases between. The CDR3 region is CASSVTYALDTQYF. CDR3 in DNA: TGTGCCAGCAGCGTTACGTACGCCCTAGACACCCAGTACTTC.

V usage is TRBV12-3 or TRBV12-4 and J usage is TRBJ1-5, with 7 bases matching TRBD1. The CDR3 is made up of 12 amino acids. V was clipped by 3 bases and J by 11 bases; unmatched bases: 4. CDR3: CASSFEGTAQHF. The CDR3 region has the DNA TGTGCCAGCAGTTTTGAAGGGACAGCCCAGCATTTT.

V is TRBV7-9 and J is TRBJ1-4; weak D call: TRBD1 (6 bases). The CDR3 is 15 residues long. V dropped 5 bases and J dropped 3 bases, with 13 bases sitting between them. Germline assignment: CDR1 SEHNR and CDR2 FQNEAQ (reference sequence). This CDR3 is CASSPLKGANEKLFF. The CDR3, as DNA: TGTGCCAGCAGCCCCTTGAAGGGGGCTAATGAAAAACTGTTTTTT.

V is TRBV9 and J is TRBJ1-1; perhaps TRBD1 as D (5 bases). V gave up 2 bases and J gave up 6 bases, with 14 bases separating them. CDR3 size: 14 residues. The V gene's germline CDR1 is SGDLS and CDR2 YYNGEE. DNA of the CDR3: TGTGCCAGCAGCGTTACCCCGGGGGTCTCTGAAGCTTTCTTT. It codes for CASSVTPGVSEAFF.

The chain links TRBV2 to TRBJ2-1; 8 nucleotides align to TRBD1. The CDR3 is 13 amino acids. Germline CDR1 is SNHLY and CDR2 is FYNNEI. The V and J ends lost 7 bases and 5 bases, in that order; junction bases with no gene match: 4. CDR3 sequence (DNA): TGTGCCAGCAAAAGGGACAGGAACAATGAGCAGTTCTTC. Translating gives CASKRDRNNEQFF. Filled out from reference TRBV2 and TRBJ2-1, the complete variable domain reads EPEVTQTPSHQVTQMGQEVILRCVPISNHLYFYWYRQILGQKVEFLVSFYNNEISEKSEIFDDQFSVERPDGSNFTLKIRSTKLEDSAMYFCASKRDRNNEQFFGPGTRLTVL.

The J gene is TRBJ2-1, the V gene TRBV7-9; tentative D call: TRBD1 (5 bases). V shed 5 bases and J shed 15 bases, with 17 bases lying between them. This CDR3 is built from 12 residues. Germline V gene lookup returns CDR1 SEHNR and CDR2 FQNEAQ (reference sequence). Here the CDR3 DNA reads TGTGCCAGCAGCCCCGGCAGGCCTACAGGGTTCTTC. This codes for CASSPGRPTGFF.

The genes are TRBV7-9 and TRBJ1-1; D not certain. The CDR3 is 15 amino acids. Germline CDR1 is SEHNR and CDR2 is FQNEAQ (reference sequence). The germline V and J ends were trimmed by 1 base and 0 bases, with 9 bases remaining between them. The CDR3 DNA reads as TGTGCCAGCAGCTTAGGAGGATTATTGAACACTGAAGCTTTCTTT. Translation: CASSLGGLLNTEAFF.

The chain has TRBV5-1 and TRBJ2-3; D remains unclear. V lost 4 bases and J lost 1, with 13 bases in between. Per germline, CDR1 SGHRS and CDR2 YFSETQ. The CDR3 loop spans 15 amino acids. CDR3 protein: CASSPYFSGTDTQYF. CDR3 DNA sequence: TGCGCCAGCAGCCCTTATTTCTCGGGCACAGATACGCAGTATTTT.

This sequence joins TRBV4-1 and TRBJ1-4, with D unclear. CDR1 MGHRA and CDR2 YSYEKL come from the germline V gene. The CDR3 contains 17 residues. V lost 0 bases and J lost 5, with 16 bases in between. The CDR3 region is CASSQEGGQRRNEKLFF. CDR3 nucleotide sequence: TGCGCCAGCAGCCAAGAGGGAGGCCAGAGAAGAAATGAAAAACTGTTTTTT.

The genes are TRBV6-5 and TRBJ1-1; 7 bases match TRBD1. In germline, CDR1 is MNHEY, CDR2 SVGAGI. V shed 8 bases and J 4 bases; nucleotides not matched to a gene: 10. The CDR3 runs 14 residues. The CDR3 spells CASSGDSRFTEAFF. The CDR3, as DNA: TGTGCCAGCTCTGGGGACAGCCGCTTCACTGAAGCTTTCTTT.

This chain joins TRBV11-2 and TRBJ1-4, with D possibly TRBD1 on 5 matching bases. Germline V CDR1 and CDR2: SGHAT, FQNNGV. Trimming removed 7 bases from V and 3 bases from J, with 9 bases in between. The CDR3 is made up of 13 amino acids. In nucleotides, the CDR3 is TGTGCCAGCAAGAGACAGCCTAATGAAAAACTGTTTTTT. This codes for CASKRQPNEKLFF.

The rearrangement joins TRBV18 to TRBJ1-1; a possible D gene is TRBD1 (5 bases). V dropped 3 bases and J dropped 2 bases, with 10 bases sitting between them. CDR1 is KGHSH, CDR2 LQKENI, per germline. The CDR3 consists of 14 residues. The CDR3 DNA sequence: TGTGCCAGCTCACCGACAGAGCTTAACACTGAAGCTTTCTTT. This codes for CASSPTELNTEAFF.

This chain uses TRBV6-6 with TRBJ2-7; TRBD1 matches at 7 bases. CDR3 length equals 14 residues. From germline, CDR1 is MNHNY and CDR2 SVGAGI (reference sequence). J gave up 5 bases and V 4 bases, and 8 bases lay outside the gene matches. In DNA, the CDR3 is TGTGCCAGCAGTTCCACGACAGGGATCCACGAGCAGTACTTC. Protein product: CASSSTTGIHEQYF.